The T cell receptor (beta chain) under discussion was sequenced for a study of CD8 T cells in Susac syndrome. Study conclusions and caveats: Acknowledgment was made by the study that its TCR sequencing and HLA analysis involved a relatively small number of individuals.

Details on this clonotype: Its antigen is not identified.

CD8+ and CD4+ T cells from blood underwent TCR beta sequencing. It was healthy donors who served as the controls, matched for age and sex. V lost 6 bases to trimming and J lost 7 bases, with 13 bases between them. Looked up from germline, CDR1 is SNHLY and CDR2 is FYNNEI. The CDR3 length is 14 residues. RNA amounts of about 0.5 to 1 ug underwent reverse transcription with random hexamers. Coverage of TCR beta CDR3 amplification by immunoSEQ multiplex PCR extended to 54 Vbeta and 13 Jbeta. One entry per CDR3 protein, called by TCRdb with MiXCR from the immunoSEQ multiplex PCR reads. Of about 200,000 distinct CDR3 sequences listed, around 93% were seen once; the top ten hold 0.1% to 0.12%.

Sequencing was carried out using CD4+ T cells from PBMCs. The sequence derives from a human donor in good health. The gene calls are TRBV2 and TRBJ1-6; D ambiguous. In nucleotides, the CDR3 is TGTGCCAGCAGAGACGATCTCGGGAATTCACCCCTCCACTTT. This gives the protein CASRDDLGNSPLHF.